The 25 T cell receptor beta chains below come from one sample, sequenced in a study of T cells in Graves' hyperthyroidism and ophthalmopathy. The TCR beta CDR3 regions underwent amplification using RNA transcripts as the source. HTBI primers were employed in a first-round RT-PCR of the TCR CDR3. A single record per CDR3 protein comes from TCRdb applying MiXCR to the multiplex PCR reads. Of about 350,000 distinct CDR3 sequences listed, around 18% are singletons. The sequenced sample consisted of blood. The receptor set was obtained from a middle-aged woman with Graves' ophthalmopathy.

This clonotype has ten or more counts. The V and J genes are TRBV6-2 or TRBV6-3 and TRBJ2-5; D remains unclear. Germline V gene data show CDR1 as MNHEY and CDR2 as SVGEGT. The CDR3 totals 13 residues. Deletions cut 6 bases from V and 0 bases from J, with 8 bases between. CDR3 sequence (DNA): TGTGCCAGCAGGCGCCGGGACCAAGAGACCCAGTACTTC. Translating it yields CASRRRDQETQYF.

The table lists this clonotype with a few counts. This rearrangement joins TRBV18 to TRBJ2-5; 8 bases match TRBD1. J lost 5 bases, V lost 3 bases, and 5 bases had no gene match. The CDR3 totals 14 residues. Germline V gene lookup returns CDR1 KGHSH and CDR2 LQKENI. This chain's CDR3 is CASSPISGGETQYF. In nucleotides, the CDR3 is TGTGCCAGCTCACCCATATCAGGGGGCGAGACCCAGTACTTC.

This clonotype was seen ten or more times. The chain uses TRBV19 and TRBJ2-7; 9 bases align to TRBD1. The germline CDR1 and CDR2 sequences are LNHDA and SQIVND (reference sequence). Trimming cost V 10 bases and J 2 bases; bases outside gene matches: 12. The CDR3 runs 15 residues. The DNA of the CDR3 is TGTGCCACACGAACCGGGACAGGGATAACCTACGAGCAGTACTTC. This sequence encodes CATRTGTGITYEQYF.

There are many counts of this clonotype. DNA of the CDR3: TGTGCCAGCAGCTCCCCCCGGGGACTAGGGGTGTACTTC. It codes for CASSSPRGLGVYF. The chain couples TRBV7-2 to TRBJ2-5; 8 positions agree with TRBD2. CDR3 size: 13 residues. The ends lost 4 bases at V and 13 bases at J; junction bases unmatched: 11. In germline, CDR1 is SGHTA, CDR2 FQGNSA.

This clonotype was counted ten times or more. V usage is TRBV6-5 and J usage is TRBJ1-5, with D maybe TRBD1 (6 bases). This CDR3 is built from 15 residues. From germline, CDR1 is MNHEY and CDR2 SVGAGI. Trimming cost V 2 bases and J 5 bases, with 13 bases left between them. CDR3 sequence (DNA): TGTGCCAGCAGTTACGCTATAGCAGGGGATCAGCCCCAGCATTTT. Amino acids: CASSYAIAGDQPQHF.

This clonotype was counted between two and nine times. The CDR3 coding sequence is TGCGCCAGCAGCCACCTGCCGGGACAGGGACCCGGGGAGCTGTTTTTT. Amino acids: CASSHLPGQGPGELFF. V gene TRBV4-1 combines with J gene TRBJ2-2, with 9 bases that match TRBD1. The CDR3 is 16 amino acids. Germline trimming cut 3 bases from V and 6 bases from J; bases unmatched to any gene: 8. The germline gives CDR1 MGHRA, CDR2 YSYEKL.

At least ten counts were recorded for this clonotype. The chain is built from TRBV7-2 and TRBJ2-5, with D uncertain. This CDR3 is built from 15 residues. The V gene's germline CDR1 is SGHTA and CDR2 FQGNSA. Trimming cost V 0 bases and J 0 bases, with 8 bases left between them. CDR3 sequence reads: CASSLAPEYQETQYF. CDR3 bases: TGTGCCAGCAGCTTAGCGCCAGAGTACCAAGAGACCCAGTACTTC.

Many counts were recorded for this clonotype. The chain couples TRBV12-3 or TRBV12-4 to TRBJ2-5, with no clear D. The CDR3 runs 11 residues. Trimming removed 5 bases at V and 3 bases at J, with 4 bases between. In DNA form, the CDR3 reads TGTGCCAGCAGTGGGGAAGAGACCCAGTACTTC. This translates into CASSGEETQYF.

The rearrangement joins TRBV6-1 to TRBJ1-2, with TRBD1 as a possible D gene (5 bases). With 4 bases removed from V and 7 bases from J, the gap between germline ends came to 31 bases. Germline CDR1 MNHNS, CDR2 SASEGT. This CDR3 has 19 amino acids. This chain's CDR3 is CASSVGLGAHRELRGGYTF. The CDR3 DNA follows: TGTGCCAGCAGTGTGGGATTAGGGGCACACCGGGAGTTAAGGGGTGGCTACACCTTC.

Details on this clonotype: With a much larger clone just one base away, this may be a read error. The chain joins TRBV4-1 to TRBJ1-3, with no clear D. The length of the CDR3 is 15 residues. Germline V lookup: CDR1 MGHRA, CDR2 YSYEKL. The V end lost 0 bases, the J end lost 2 bases, and 8 bases lay between the germline ends. This chain's CDR3 is CASSQEWSPGNTIYF. The CDR3 DNA sequence: TGCGCCAGCAGCCAAGAGTGGAGCCCTGGAAACACCATATATTTT.

This clonotype has a count of ten or more. The CDR3 protein is CASSLREEGKETQYF. The CDR3 DNA is TGCGCCAGCAGCCTCCGCGAAGAGGGGAAAGAGACCCAGTACTTC. The rearrangement links TRBV5-1 to TRBJ2-5, with D perhaps being TRBD1 or TRBD2 (5 bases each). This CDR3 is built from 15 residues. Germline lookup yields CDR1 SGHRS and CDR2 YFSETQ. V gave up 4 bases and J gave up 3 bases, with 16 bases separating them.

This clonotype was seen many times. This chain links TRBV3-1 with TRBJ2-7, with no clear D. CDR1 is LGHDT, CDR2 YNNKEL, per germline (reference sequence). The CDR3 has 13 amino acids. V was clipped by 3 bases and J by 0 bases, with 6 bases between them. The CDR3: CASSQAPSYEQYF. The CDR3 DNA reads TGTGCCAGCAGCCAGGCACCCTCCTACGAGCAGTACTTC.

This clonotype showed up just once. The chain employs TRBV7-6 and TRBJ2-7; 12 positions match TRBD1. There are 15 residues in the CDR3. Germline CDR1 reads SGHVS; CDR2 reads FNYEAQ. V shed 4 bases and J 4 bases; nucleotides not matched to a gene: 5. This chain's CDR3 is CASSSGQGARYEQYF. The CDR3 nucleotides read TGTGCCAGCAGCTCGGGACAGGGGGCGAGGTACGAGCAGTACTTC.

The sample holds a few counts of this clonotype. At one boundary the junction diverges from the germline segment, which might be a read error. The chain couples TRBV6-5 to TRBJ2-5, with TRBD1 matching 11 bases. The V gene's germline CDR1 is MNHEY and CDR2 SVGAGI. The CDR3 consists of 15 residues. The CDR3 DNA sequence: TGTGCCAACAGTTACGGACAGGGGGCTTTGGAGACCCAGTACTTC. Protein sequence: CANSYGQGALETQYF.

The chain uses TRBV9 and TRBJ2-5, with D perhaps given as TRBD1 or TRBD2 (6 bases each). In germline, CDR1 is SGDLS, CDR2 YYNGEE. V gave up 3 bases and J gave up 0 bases, with 9 bases separating them. CDR3 size: 14 residues. The DNA for the CDR3 is TGTGCCAGCAGCGAAGGGGGGAACCAAGAGACCCAGTACTTC. Its translation: CASSEGGNQETQYF. Variable domain in full (rest from reference TRBV9 and TRBJ2-5): DSGVTQTPKHLITATGQRVTLRCSPRSGDLSVYWYQQSLDQGLQFLIQYYNGEERAKGNILERFSAQQFPDLHSELNLSSLELGDSALYFCASSEGGNQETQYFGPGTRLLVL.

V and J are TRBV12-3 or TRBV12-4 and TRBJ2-1, with D perhaps TRBD1 or TRBD2 (6 bases each). The V gene lost 5 bases and the J gene lost 8 bases, with 16 bases spanning the gap. The CDR3 consists of 14 residues. As DNA, the CDR3 is TGTGCCAGCAGTAAAACCGGGGGCGGCTATGAGCAGTTCTTC. The encoded protein is CASSKTGGGYEQFF.

This clonotype was counted many times. This chain joins TRBV7-9 and TRBJ2-4; no definite D call. The CDR3 sequence is 14 residues long. Looked up from germline, CDR1 is SEHNR and CDR2 is FQNEAQ (reference sequence). V lost 1 base and J 7 bases, leaving 11 bases between the germline ends. CDR3 amino acids: CASSLDPEINIQYF. The DNA for the CDR3 is TGTGCCAGCAGCTTAGACCCGGAGATTAACATTCAGTACTTC.

This clonotype was recorded many times. The chain employs TRBV27 and TRBJ1-1; D gene ambiguous. Trimming took 5 bases from V and 5 from J, leaving 21 bases between them. CDR1 is MNHEY and CDR2 is SMNVEV in the germline V gene (reference sequence). The CDR3 contains 16 residues. This CDR3 reads CASSPNSGRPWTEAFF. CDR3 nucleotides: TGTGCCAGCAGTCCTAACAGCGGACGCCCTTGGACTGAAGCTTTCTTT.

This clonotype has at least ten counts. The CDR3 is CASRRTVGTSSSYEQYF. Written as DNA, the CDR3 is TGTGCCAGCAGACGGACCGTAGGGACATCCAGCTCCTACGAGCAGTACTTC. The V gene is TRBV12-3 or TRBV12-4, the J gene TRBJ2-7; tentative D call: TRBD1 (6 bases). V was pared by 6 bases and J by 0 bases, with 21 bases between. This CDR3 comprises 17 residues.

Only a few counts were recorded for this clonotype. The gene calls are TRBV27 and TRBJ2-7; D remains ambiguous. This CDR3 comprises 13 residues. V lost 2 bases to trimming and J lost 4 bases, with 9 bases between them. Germline V CDR1 and CDR2: MNHEY, SMNVEV (reference sequence). In DNA form, the CDR3 reads TGTGCCAGCAGTTTAAAGTTCAGTTACGAGCAGTACTTC. It is translated as CASSLKFSYEQYF.

This clonotype was seen at least ten times. The chain employs TRBV11-1 and TRBJ2-5, with 7 bases fitting TRBD1. Germline CDR1 reads SGHAT; CDR2 reads FQDESV (reference sequence). The CDR3 covers 17 residues. J was trimmed by 1 base and V by 1 base; bases with no gene match: 9. The CDR3 DNA follows: TGTGCCAGCAGCTTAGACTACCCGACAGGGCGCCAAGAGACCCAGTACTTC. Its translation is CASSLDYPTGRQETQYF.

There are many counts of this clonotype. The rearrangement links TRBV7-9 to TRBJ2-7; D is unresolved. V shed 2 bases and J shed 5 bases, with 10 bases lying between them. The germline gives CDR1 SEHNR, CDR2 FQNEAQ (reference sequence). This CDR3 has 13 amino acids. DNA of the CDR3: TGTGCCAGCAGCTTACCTCCCGCGCACGAGCAGTACTTC. It specifies CASSLPPAHEQYF.

This clonotype was recorded many times. This may arise from a read error, as a much more abundant clone is one base away. V gene TRBV7-9 combines with J gene TRBJ1-1; D is undetermined. The CDR3 consists of 15 residues. With 2 bases removed from V and 3 bases from J, the gap between germline ends came to 13 bases. CDR1 and CDR2 from the germline V gene are SEHNR and FQNEAQ (reference sequence). CDR3 sequence: CASSLSPAMDTEAFF. In DNA form, the CDR3 reads TGTGCCAGCAGCTTAAGTCCAGCCATGGACACTGAAGCTTTCTTT.

In this sample, this clonotype turned up many times. This rearrangement joins TRBV28 to TRBJ2-4, with a tentative D call TRBD2 (6 bases). V dropped 5 bases and J dropped 7 bases, with 15 bases sitting between them. Germline-derived CDR1 and CDR2 are MDHEN and SYDVKM. This CDR3 is built from 14 residues. CDR3: CASSPGGNVNIQYF. Here the CDR3 DNA reads TGTGCCAGCAGTCCGGGCGGGAACGTTAACATTCAGTACTTC.

This clonotype was recorded at least ten times. CDR3 residues: CASSSVPEHYEQYF. CDR3 DNA: TGCGCCAGCAGCTCGGTTCCGGAGCACTACGAGCAGTACTTC. The rearrangement links TRBV5-1 to TRBJ2-7; no definite D call. The CDR3 spans 14 residues. Trimming pared 3 bases from V and 3 bases from J, leaving 13 bases between. Germline V gives CDR1 SGHRS, CDR2 YFSETQ.